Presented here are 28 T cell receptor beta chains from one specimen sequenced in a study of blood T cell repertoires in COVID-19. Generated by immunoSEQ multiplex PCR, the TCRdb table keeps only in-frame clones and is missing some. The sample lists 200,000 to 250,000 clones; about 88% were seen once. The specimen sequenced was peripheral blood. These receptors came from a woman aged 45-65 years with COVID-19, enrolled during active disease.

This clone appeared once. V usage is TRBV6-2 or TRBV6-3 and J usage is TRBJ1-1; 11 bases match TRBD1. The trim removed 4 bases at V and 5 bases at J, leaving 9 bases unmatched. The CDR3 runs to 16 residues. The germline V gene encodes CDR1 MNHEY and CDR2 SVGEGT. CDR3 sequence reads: CASSSILGTGGTEAFF. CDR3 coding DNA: TGTGCCAGCAGTTCCATTCTAGGGACAGGGGGAACTGAAGCTTTCTTT.

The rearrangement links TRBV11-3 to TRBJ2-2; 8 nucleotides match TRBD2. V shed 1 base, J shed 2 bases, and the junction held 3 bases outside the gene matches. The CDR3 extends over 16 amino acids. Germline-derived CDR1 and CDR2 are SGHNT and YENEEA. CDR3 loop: CASSLAGGPNTGELFF. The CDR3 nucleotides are TGTGCCAGCAGCTTAGCGGGGGGGCCAAACACCGGGGAGCTGTTTTTT.

CDR3 residues: CASSLGTGPYEQYF. As DNA, the CDR3 is TGTGCCAGCAGCTTAGGGACAGGCCCCTACGAGCAGTACTTC. The chain combines TRBV7-3 with TRBJ2-7; the match to TRBD1 covers 8 bases. The CDR3 loop spans 14 amino acids. Trimming at V came to 2 bases and at J to 2 bases, leaving 2 bases not matched to a gene. Germline V gives CDR1 SGHTA, CDR2 FQGTGA. The entire variable domain, with the rest obtained from reference TRBV7-3 and TRBJ2-7, is as follows: GAGVSQTPSNKVTEKGKYVELRCDPISGHTALYWYRQSLGQGPEFLIYFQGTGAADDSGLPNDRFFAVRPEGSVSTLKIQRTERGDSAVYLCASSLGTGPYEQYFGPGTRLTVT.

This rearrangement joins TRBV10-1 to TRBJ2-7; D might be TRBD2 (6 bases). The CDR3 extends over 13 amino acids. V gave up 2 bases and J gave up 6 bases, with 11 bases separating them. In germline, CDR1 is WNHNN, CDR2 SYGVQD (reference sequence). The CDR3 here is CASSENVEGEQYF. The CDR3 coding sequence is TGCGCCAGCAGTGAGAATGTGGAGGGCGAGCAGTACTTC.

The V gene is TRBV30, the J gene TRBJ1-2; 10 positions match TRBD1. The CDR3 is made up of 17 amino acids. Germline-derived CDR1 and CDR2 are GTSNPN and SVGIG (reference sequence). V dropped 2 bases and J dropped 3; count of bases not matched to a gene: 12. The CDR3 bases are TGTGCCTGGAGTCCTAGACAGGGGGCGCCTGGCTACTATGGCTACACCTTC. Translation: CAWSPRQGAPGYYGYTF.

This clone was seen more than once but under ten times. Here the CDR3 DNA reads TGTGCCAGCAGGGGCCCCCAGGGTGGTGTCTACGAGCAGTACTTC. Translating it yields CASRGPQGGVYEQYF. This rearrangement joins TRBV27 to TRBJ2-7, with D perhaps matching TRBD1 (5 bases). The V gene's germline CDR1 is MNHEY and CDR2 SMNVEV (reference sequence). The CDR3 has 15 amino acids. V lost 6 bases and J 3 bases, leaving 18 bases between the germline ends.

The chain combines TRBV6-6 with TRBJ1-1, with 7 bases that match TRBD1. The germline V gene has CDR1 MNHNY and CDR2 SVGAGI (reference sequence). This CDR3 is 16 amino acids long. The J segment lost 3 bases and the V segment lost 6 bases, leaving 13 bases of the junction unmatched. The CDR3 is CASSATYWGTDTEAFF. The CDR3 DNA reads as TGTGCCAGCAGCGCTACCTACTGGGGGACAGACACTGAAGCTTTCTTT.

CDR3 DNA: TGTGCCAGCAGCCCCCTGCGGGTCTCCTACAATGAGCAGTTCTTC. Its translation is CASSPLRVSYNEQFF. The chain couples TRBV7-8 to TRBJ2-1, with D perhaps matching TRBD2 (5 bases). The CDR3 consists of 15 residues. Germline V gives CDR1 SGHVS, CDR2 FQNEAQ. V dropped 5 bases and J dropped 0 bases, with 11 bases sitting between them.

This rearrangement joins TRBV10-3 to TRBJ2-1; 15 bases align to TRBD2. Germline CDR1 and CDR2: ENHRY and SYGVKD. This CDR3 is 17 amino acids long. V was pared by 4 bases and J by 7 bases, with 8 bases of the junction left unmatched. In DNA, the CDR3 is TGTGCCATCAGTGGACTTGTAGGGACTAGCGGGGGGAATGAGCAGTTCTTC. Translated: CAISGLVGTSGGNEQFF.

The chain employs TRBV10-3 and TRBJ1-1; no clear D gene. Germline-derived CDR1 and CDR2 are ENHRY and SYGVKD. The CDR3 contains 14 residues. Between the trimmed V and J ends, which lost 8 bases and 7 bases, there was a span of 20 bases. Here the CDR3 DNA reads TGTGCCATCCGTCCGATTGGCGGGAACCATGAAGCTTTCTTT. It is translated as CAIRPIGGNHEAFF.

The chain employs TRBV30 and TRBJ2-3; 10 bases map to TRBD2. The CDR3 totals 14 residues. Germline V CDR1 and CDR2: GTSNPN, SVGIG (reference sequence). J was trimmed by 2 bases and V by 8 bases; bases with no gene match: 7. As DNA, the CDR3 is TGTGCCGGTGATAGCGGGGGGTCCACAGATACGCAGTATTTT. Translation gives CAGDSGGSTDTQYF.

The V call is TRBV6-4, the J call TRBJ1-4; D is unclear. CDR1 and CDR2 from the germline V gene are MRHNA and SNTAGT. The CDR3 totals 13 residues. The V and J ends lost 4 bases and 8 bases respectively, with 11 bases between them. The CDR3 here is CASSALLPEKLFF. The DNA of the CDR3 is TGTGCCAGCAGTGCCTTACTCCCGGAAAAACTGTTTTTT.

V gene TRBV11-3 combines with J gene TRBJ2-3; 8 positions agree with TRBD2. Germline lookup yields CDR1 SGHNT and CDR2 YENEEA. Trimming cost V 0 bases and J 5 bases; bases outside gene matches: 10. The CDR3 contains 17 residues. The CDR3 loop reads CASSLDPRGGPIDTQYF. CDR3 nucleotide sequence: TGTGCCAGCAGCTTAGATCCACGGGGGGGGCCGATAGATACGCAGTATTTT.

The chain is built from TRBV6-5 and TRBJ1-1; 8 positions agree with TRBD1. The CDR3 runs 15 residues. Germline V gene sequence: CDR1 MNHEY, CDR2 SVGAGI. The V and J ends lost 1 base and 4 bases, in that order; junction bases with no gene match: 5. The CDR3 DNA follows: TGTGCCAGCAGTTACTTAGCAGGGGGCGGCACTGAAGCTTTCTTT. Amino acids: CASSYLAGGGTEAFF.

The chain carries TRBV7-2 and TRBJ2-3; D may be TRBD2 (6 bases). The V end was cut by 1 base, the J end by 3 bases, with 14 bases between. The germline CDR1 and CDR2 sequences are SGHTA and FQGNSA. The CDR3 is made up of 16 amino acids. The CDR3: CASSLGPSGGTDTQYF. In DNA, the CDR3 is TGTGCCAGCAGCTTAGGCCCCTCCGGAGGGACAGATACGCAGTATTTT.

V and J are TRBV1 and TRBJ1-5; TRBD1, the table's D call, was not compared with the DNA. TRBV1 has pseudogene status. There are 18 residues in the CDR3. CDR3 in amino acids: CTSSQSQQGERGNQPQHF. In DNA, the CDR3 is TGCACCAGCAGCCAAAGTCAACAGGGGGAGCGGGGCAATCAGCCCCAGCATTTT.

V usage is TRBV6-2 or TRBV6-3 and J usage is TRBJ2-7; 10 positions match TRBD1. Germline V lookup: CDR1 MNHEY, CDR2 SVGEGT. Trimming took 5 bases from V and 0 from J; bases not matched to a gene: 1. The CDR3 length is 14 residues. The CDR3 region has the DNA TGTGCCAGCAGTGGGACAGGGGCCTCCTACGAGCAGTACTTC. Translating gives CASSGTGASYEQYF.

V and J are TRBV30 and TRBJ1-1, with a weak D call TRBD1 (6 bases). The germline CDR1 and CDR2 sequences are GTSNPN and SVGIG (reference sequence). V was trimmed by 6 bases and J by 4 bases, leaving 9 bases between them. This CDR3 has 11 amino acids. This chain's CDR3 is CACTGSTEAFF. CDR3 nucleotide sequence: TGTGCCTGTACAGGGTCCACTGAAGCTTTCTTT.

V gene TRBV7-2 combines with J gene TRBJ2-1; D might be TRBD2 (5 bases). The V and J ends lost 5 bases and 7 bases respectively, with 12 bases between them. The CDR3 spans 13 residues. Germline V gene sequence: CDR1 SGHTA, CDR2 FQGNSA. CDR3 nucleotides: TGTGCCAGCAGCCTGACTATCGAAAATGAGCAGTTCTTC. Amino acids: CASSLTIENEQFF.

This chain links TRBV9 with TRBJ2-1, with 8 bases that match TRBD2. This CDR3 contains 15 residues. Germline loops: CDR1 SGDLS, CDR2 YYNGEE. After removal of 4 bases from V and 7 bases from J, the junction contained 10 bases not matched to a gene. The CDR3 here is CASSLGLAPGNEQFF. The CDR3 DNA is TGTGCCAGCAGCTTAGGACTAGCCCCCGGGAATGAGCAGTTCTTC.

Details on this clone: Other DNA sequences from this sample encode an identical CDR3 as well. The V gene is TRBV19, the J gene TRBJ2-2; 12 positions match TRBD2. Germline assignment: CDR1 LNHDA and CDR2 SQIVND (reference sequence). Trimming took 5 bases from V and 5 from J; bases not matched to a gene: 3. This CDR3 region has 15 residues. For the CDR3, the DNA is TGTGCCAGTAGTTCTAGCGGGGGGGCAACCGGGGAGCTGTTTTTT. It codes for CASSSSGGATGELFF.

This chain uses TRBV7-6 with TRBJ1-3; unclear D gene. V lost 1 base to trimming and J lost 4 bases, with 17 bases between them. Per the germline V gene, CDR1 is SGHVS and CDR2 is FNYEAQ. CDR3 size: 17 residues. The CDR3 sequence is CASSLVALGDSGNTIYF. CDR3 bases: TGTGCCAGCAGCTTAGTAGCCCTCGGTGATTCAGGAAACACCATATATTTT.

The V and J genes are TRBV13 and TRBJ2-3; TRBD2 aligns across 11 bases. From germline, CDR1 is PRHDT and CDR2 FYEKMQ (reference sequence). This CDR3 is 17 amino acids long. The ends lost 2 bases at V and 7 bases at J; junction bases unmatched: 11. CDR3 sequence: CASSLLAGGFPGNTQYF. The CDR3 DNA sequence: TGTGCCAGCAGCTTACTAGCGGGGGGCTTCCCTGGGAATACGCAGTATTTT.

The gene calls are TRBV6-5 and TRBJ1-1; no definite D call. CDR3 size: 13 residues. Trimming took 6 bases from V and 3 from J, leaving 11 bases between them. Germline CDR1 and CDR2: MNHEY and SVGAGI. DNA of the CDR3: TGTGCCAGCAGCCCAAGGGAGGACACTGAAGCTTTCTTT. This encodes CASSPREDTEAFF.

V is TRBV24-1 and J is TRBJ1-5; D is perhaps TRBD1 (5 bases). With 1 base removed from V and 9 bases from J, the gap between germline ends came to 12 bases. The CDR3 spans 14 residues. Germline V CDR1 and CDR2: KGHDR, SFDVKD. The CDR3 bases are TGTGCCACCAGTGATTTCGCAGGGTTAGGGCCCCAGCATTTT. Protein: CATSDFAGLGPQHF.

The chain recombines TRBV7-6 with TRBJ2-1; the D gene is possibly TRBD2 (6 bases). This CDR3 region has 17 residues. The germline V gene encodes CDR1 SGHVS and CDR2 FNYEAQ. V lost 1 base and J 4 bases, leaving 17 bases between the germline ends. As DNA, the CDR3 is TGTGCCAGCAGCTTAGGGAATAAGAGACTAGTGTACAATGAGCAGTTCTTC. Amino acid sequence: CASSLGNKRLVYNEQFF.

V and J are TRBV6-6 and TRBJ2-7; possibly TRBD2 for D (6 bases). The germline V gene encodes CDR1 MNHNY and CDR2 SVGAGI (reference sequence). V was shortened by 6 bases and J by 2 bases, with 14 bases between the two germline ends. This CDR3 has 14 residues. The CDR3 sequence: CASSSRGLTYEQYV. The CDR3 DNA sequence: TGTGCCAGCAGCTCAAGGGGACTTACCTACGAGCAGTACGTC.

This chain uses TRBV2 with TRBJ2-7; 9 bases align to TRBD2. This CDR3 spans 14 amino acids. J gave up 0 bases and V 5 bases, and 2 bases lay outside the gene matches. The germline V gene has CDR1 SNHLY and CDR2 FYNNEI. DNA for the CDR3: TGTGCCAGCAGTCTAGCGGGGCGCTCCTACGAGCAGTACGTC. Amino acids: CASSLAGRSYEQYV.